This TCR beta chain was documented in a study of CD8+ T cells in alopecia areata. Treatment: oral pan-JAK inhibitor, 5-10 mg twice daily. The authors extracted RNA and reverse transcribed it into cDNA as the sequencing template. This table comes from immunoSEQ multiplex PCR, and its TCRdb copy is limited to in-frame clones, with some not included. The sample holds 140,000 to 150,000 clones, roughly 52% seen once. The CDR3 totals 14 residues. The germline gives CDR1 SGHTA, CDR2 FQGNSA. The V gene lost 5 bases and the J gene lost 2 bases, with 13 bases spanning the gap. This sequence joins TRBV7-2 and TRBJ2-7; D is uncertain. This material consisted of CD8+ T cells sorted from blood, taken at week 4, from a patient treated with tofacitinib. The sequence was collected from a human donor with alopecia areata. The CDR3: CASSPDPEAYEQYF. The CDR3 DNA reads TGTGCCAGCAGCCCGGACCCCGAGGCCTACGAGCAGTACTTC.